These 30 T cell receptor beta chains originate from one sample sequenced in a study of T cell changes during pregnancy in multiple sclerosis. TCRdb's table, derived via immunoSEQ multiplex PCR, lists solely in-frame clones and lacks some. Among under 70,000 clones, 90% to 95% were seen once, and the ten largest hold 1% to 1.5%. The sequencing here drew on peripheral blood, taken after pregnancy. These receptors all stem from a female donor in good health, enrolled as a control in a pregnancy study.

This sequence joins TRBV7-9 and TRBJ2-5; TRBD2 agrees at 9 bases. V lost 5 bases and J lost 4; bases outside the gene matches: 8. The germline CDR1 and CDR2 sequences are SEHNR and FQNEAQ (reference sequence). The CDR3 is 15 residues long. CDR3 in DNA: TGTGCCAGCAGCCCGGGACTAGCAGTTCCAGAGACCCAGTACTTC. Protein: CASSPGLAVPETQYF.

CDR3 nucleotide sequence: TGCAGCGTTGAAGATCCGATGGACAGGGATTATGGCTACACCTTC. Its protein product is CSVEDPMDRDYGYTF. This rearrangement joins TRBV29-1 to TRBJ1-2; 8 positions agree with TRBD1. This CDR3 has 15 amino acids. Trimming took 0 bases from V and 5 from J; bases not matched to a gene: 8. CDR1 and CDR2 from the germline V gene are SQVTM and ANQGSEA. The complete variable domain, with remaining parts taken from reference TRBV29-1 and TRBJ1-2, reads SAVISQKPSRDICQRGTSLTIQCQVDSQVTMMFWYRQQPGQSLTLIATANQGSEATYESGFVIDKFPISRPNLTFSTLTVSNMSPEDSSIYLCSVEDPMDRDYGYTFGSGTRLTVV.

This clone was recorded once. CDR3 DNA sequence: TGCGCCAGCAGCCAAGAGCCGGCTAGCGGGGCAACCGGGGAGCTGTTTTTT. Translating it yields CASSQEPASGATGELFF. V gene TRBV4-3 combines with J gene TRBJ2-2, with 9 bases that match TRBD2. Germline V lookup: CDR1 LGHNA, CDR2 YSLEER. The CDR3 sequence is 17 residues long. J lost 5 bases, V lost 0 bases, and 7 bases had no gene match.

The chain recombines TRBV29-1 with TRBJ2-2, with 8 bases matching TRBD1. The CDR3 sequence is 13 residues long. Unmatched junction bases numbered 6, after V lost 7 bases and J lost 5 bases. Looked up from germline, CDR1 is SQVTM and CDR2 is ANQGSEA. CDR3 sequence (DNA): TGCAGCGCAGGGGGCGCGGGTACCGGGGAGCTGTTTTTT. Protein sequence: CSAGGAGTGELFF.

The chain links TRBV5-1 to TRBJ2-1; 7 nucleotides line up with TRBD2. Germline V gene lookup returns CDR1 SGHRS and CDR2 YFSETQ. With V trimmed by 4 bases and J by 10 bases, 11 bases remained unmatched. The CDR3 is 14 residues long. CDR3 sequence: CASSLGGWGDEQFF. The CDR3 coding sequence is TGCGCCAGCAGCCTGGGAGGGTGGGGGGACGAGCAGTTCTTC.

V gene TRBV5-8 combines with J gene TRBJ2-3; no clear D. Germline-derived CDR1 and CDR2 are SGHTS and YDEGEE. This CDR3 contains 16 residues. The germline V and J ends were trimmed by 3 bases and 1 base, with 15 bases remaining between them. CDR3 DNA: TGTGCCAGCAGCTCGAGGTACGGAGCTGGCACAGATACGCAGTATTTT. Its protein is CASSSRYGAGTDTQYF.

The rearrangement links TRBV30 to TRBJ1-1; D might be TRBD1 (6 bases). The CDR3 runs to 15 residues. CDR1 is GTSNPN and CDR2 is SVGIG in the germline V gene (reference sequence). Trimming shortened V by 0 bases and J by 4 bases, and 15 bases separated the two germline ends. In nucleotides, the CDR3 is TGTGCCTGGAGTGTAAAGGGTGCGGGGGCCACTGAAGCTTTCTTT. It codes for CAWSVKGAGATEAFF.

J is TRBJ2-7 and V is TRBV5-4; TRBD1 aligns across 12 bases. CDR3 length equals 14 residues. V shed 4 bases, J shed 4 bases, and the junction held 3 bases outside the gene matches. Germline CDR1 is SGHNT and CDR2 is YYREEE (reference sequence). In DNA, the CDR3 is TGTGCCAGCAGCCGGGACAGGGGGCCATACGAGCAGTACTTC. Its translation is CASSRDRGPYEQYF.

In this sample, this clone turned up a few times. This rearrangement joins TRBV19 to TRBJ1-1, with D possibly matching TRBD1 (5 bases). The CDR3 length is 13 residues. The germline V and J ends were trimmed by 5 bases and 0 bases, with 7 bases remaining between them. CDR1 is LNHDA, CDR2 SQIVND, per germline (reference sequence). The CDR3 DNA sequence: TGTGCCAGTAGTGCACAGGTGAACACTGAAGCTTTCTTT. Translation: CASSAQVNTEAFF.

V and J are TRBV27 and TRBJ2-5, with 7 bases aligning to TRBD2. The ends lost 6 bases at V and 1 base at J; junction bases unmatched: 8. This CDR3 is 15 amino acids long. The V gene's germline CDR1 is MNHEY and CDR2 SMNVEV (reference sequence). The CDR3 DNA reads TGTGCCAGCAGGGAGAAGCGGGGATTCCAAGAGACCCAGTACTTC. Translated: CASREKRGFQETQYF.

The V gene is TRBV6-1, the J gene TRBJ2-5; 7 bases align to TRBD1. Germline V gives CDR1 MNHNS, CDR2 SASEGT. V was clipped by 2 bases and J by 4 bases; unmatched bases: 4. The CDR3 contains 14 residues. The CDR3 bases are TGTGCCAGCAGTGAACGGGCAGGGGGAGAGACCCAGTACTTC. Translation gives CASSERAGGETQYF.

The V call is TRBV11-2, the J call TRBJ1-2; 7 nucleotides agree with TRBD1. V dropped 2 bases and J dropped 3; count of bases not matched to a gene: 6. Germline values: CDR1 SGHAT, CDR2 FQNNGV. This CDR3 comprises 15 residues. The DNA for the CDR3 is TGTGCCAGCAGCTTAAGGGGCAGGGGGGACTATGGCTACACCTTC. As protein: CASSLRGRGDYGYTF. Variable domain in full (rest from reference TRBV11-2 and TRBJ1-2): EAGVAQSPRYKIIEKRQSVAFWCNPISGHATLYWYQQILGQGPKLLIQFQNNGVVDDSQLPKDRFSAERLKGVDSTLKIQPAKLEDSAVYLCASSLRGRGDYGYTFGSGTRLTVV.

J is TRBJ1-1 and V is TRBV11-2; 10 positions agree with TRBD1. Losses at the gene ends were 1 base for V and 4 bases for J; bases not matched to a gene: 3. The CDR3 length is 15 residues. In germline, CDR1 is SGHAT, CDR2 FQNNGV. CDR3 amino acids: CASSLGRTGGTEAFF. The CDR3 coding sequence is TGTGCCAGCAGCTTAGGGAGGACAGGGGGCACTGAAGCTTTCTTT.

The chain employs TRBV7-8 and TRBJ2-1; 8 bases match TRBD2. In germline, CDR1 is SGHVS, CDR2 FQNEAQ. Losses at the gene ends were 5 bases for V and 7 bases for J; bases not matched to a gene: 4. CDR3 length equals 13 residues. CDR3 protein: CASSPGGGNEQFF. CDR3 DNA sequence: TGTGCCAGCAGCCCGGGGGGGGGTAATGAGCAGTTCTTC.

This CDR3 is CASSSEDRYYGYTF. The CDR3 region has the DNA TGTGCCAGCAGCTCTGAGGACAGGTACTATGGCTACACCTTC. The chain joins TRBV5-4 to TRBJ1-2; 7 nucleotides line up with TRBD1. Germline CDR1 and CDR2: SGHNT and YYREEE (reference sequence). The CDR3 length is 14 residues. With 3 bases clipped from V and 3 bases from J, the junction kept 5 bases outside the gene matches.

The V call is TRBV9, the J call TRBJ2-2; tentative D call: TRBD2 (6 bases). The CDR3 extends over 15 amino acids. Germline loops: CDR1 SGDLS, CDR2 YYNGEE. The V end lost 0 bases, the J end lost 3 bases, and 9 bases lay between the germline ends. DNA of the CDR3: TGTGCCAGCAGCGTAGCGTGGGGGGACACCGGGGAGCTGTTTTTT. Protein: CASSVAWGDTGELFF.

The chain joins TRBV10-2 to TRBJ2-1, with 11 positions matching TRBD2. This CDR3 is built from 15 residues. CDR1 is WSHSY, CDR2 SAAADI, per germline. The V and J ends lost 6 bases and 8 bases, in that order; junction bases with no gene match: 9. For the CDR3, the DNA is TGCGCCAGCAGGTATAGCGGGGGGGCCTTCGATGAGCAGTTCTTC. The encoded protein is CASRYSGGAFDEQFF.

V and J are TRBV21-1 and TRBJ1-5. TRBV21-1 is marked as a pseudogene. This CDR3 spans 16 amino acids. CDR3 coding DNA: TGTGCCAGCAGCAAAGTGCCAGCCACGGGGAATCAGCCCCAGCATTTT. Amino acid sequence: CASSKVPATGNQPQHF.

This chain uses TRBV5-1 with TRBJ2-1, with 7 bases lining up with TRBD2. The CDR3 spans 13 residues. After removal of 2 bases from V and 8 bases from J, the junction contained 4 bases not matched to a gene. In germline, CDR1 is SGHRS, CDR2 YFSETQ. As DNA, the CDR3 is TGCGCCAGCAGCTTTCTGGGGGGGGATGAGCAGTTCTTC. As protein: CASSFLGGDEQFF.

This chain uses TRBV7-9 with TRBJ1-1; the match to TRBD1 covers 7 bases. Germline V CDR1 and CDR2: SEHNR, FQNEAQ (reference sequence). With 2 bases clipped from V and 4 bases from J, the junction kept 10 bases outside the gene matches. The CDR3 sequence is 16 residues long. DNA of the CDR3: TGTGCCAGCAGCTTACCTCAGGGGGGCACGGGCACTGAAGCTTTCTTT. It encodes CASSLPQGGTGTEAFF.

The CDR3 coding sequence is TGTGCCAGCAGTGAAATCGGGCAGGGTAGCAATCAGCCCCAGCATTTT. Translated: CASSEIGQGSNQPQHF. The rearrangement joins TRBV6-1 to TRBJ1-5; perhaps TRBD1 as D (5 bases). In germline, CDR1 is MNHNS, CDR2 SASEGT. The CDR3 is 16 amino acids. V shed 2 bases and J shed 0 bases, with 11 bases lying between them.

The V gene is TRBV5-6, the J gene TRBJ1-4; the match to TRBD1 covers 12 bases. V lost 4 bases, J lost 1 base, and 8 bases stayed unmatched. CDR1 is SGHDT and CDR2 is YYEEEE in the germline V gene. This CDR3 is 18 amino acids long. The CDR3 sequence: CASSLAGTGGVTNEKLFF. CDR3 coding DNA: TGTGCCAGCAGCCTTGCCGGGACAGGGGGCGTAACTAATGAAAAACTGTTTTTT.

The chain links TRBV7-2 to TRBJ1-2, with a tentative D call TRBD1 (6 bases). Per germline, CDR1 SGHTA and CDR2 FQGNSA. The CDR3 is 17 amino acids. Deletions cut 3 bases from V and 0 bases from J, with 17 bases between. CDR3 nucleotide sequence: TGTGCCAGCAGCTTGACAGGACCCTTGACAGCTAACTATGGCTACACCTTC. Its translation: CASSLTGPLTANYGYTF.

The chain employs TRBV6-1 and TRBJ1-1; TRBD1 is a possible D gene (6 bases). The germline V gene encodes CDR1 MNHNS and CDR2 SASEGT. CDR3 length equals 19 residues. V was trimmed by 1 base and J by 2 bases, leaving 23 bases between them. The CDR3 here is CASSEGAQGGVRLNTEAFF. Here the CDR3 DNA reads TGTGCCAGCAGTGAAGGGGCTCAAGGGGGAGTTAGGTTAAACACTGAAGCTTTCTTT.

The J gene is TRBJ1-1, the V gene TRBV11-3; 7 bases match TRBD1. Germline CDR1 SGHNT, CDR2 YENEEA. The CDR3 is made up of 13 amino acids. V lost 5 bases to trimming and J lost 7 bases; unmatched junction nucleotides: 7. As DNA, the CDR3 is TGTGCCAGCAGCGAGATGAGGGGGCTTGAAGCTTTCTTT. Translated: CASSEMRGLEAFF. Together with reference TRBV11-3 and TRBJ1-1, the CDR3 gives the full variable domain: EAGVVQSPRYKIIEKKQPVAFWCNPISGHNTLYWYLQNLGQGPELLIRYENEEAVDDSQLPKDRFSAERLKGVDSTLKIQPAELGDSAVYLCASSEMRGLEAFFGQGTRLTVV.

J is TRBJ2-3 and V is TRBV30; maybe TRBD1 (6 bases). Deletions cut 0 bases from V and 5 bases from J, with 15 bases between. CDR3 length: 15 amino acids. Per the germline V gene, CDR1 is GTSNPN and CDR2 is SVGIG (reference sequence). The CDR3 sequence is CAWSVLPKGGDTQYF. Written as DNA, the CDR3 is TGTGCCTGGAGTGTACTCCCGAAAGGGGGAGATACGCAGTATTTT.

The chain combines TRBV7-9 with TRBJ1-2; D call uncertain. Trimming cost V 4 bases and J 0 bases, with 6 bases left between them. Germline assignment: CDR1 SEHNR and CDR2 FQNEAQ (reference sequence). This CDR3 has 13 residues. CDR3 sequence reads: CASSSGANYGYTF. The CDR3 DNA reads as TGTGCCAGCAGCTCCGGGGCTAACTATGGCTACACCTTC.

V gene TRBV11-2 combines with J gene TRBJ1-1; perhaps TRBD1 as D (6 bases). The CDR3 runs 12 residues. The V and J ends lost 10 bases and 0 bases respectively, with 9 bases between them. Germline loops: CDR1 SGHAT, CDR2 FQNNGV. CDR3 sequence (DNA): TGTGCCACCGGACAGATGAACACTGAAGCTTTCTTT. Translation gives CATGQMNTEAFF. Drawing the rest from reference TRBV11-2 and TRBJ1-1, the complete variable domain is EAGVAQSPRYKIIEKRQSVAFWCNPISGHATLYWYQQILGQGPKLLIQFQNNGVVDDSQLPKDRFSAERLKGVDSTLKIQPAKLEDSAVYLCATGQMNTEAFFGQGTRLTVV.

This chain joins TRBV15 and TRBJ1-5; D is possibly TRBD1 (6 bases). The CDR3 loop spans 12 amino acids. Trimming took off 4 bases at V and 5 bases at J, with 6 bases between the two ends. In germline, CDR1 is LNHNV, CDR2 YYDKDF (reference sequence). In nucleotides, the CDR3 is TGTGCCACCAGCACAGGGGATCAGCCCCAGCATTTT. Translation gives CATSTGDQPQHF.

The chain has TRBV4-2 and TRBJ2-1; D might be TRBD1 (8 bases). Germline V gene sequence: CDR1 LGHNA, CDR2 YNFKEQ. There are 16 residues in the CDR3. V was pared by 0 bases and J by 8 bases, with 17 bases between. The CDR3 sequence is CASSQDAWTGRDEQFF. The CDR3 nucleotides are TGTGCCAGCAGCCAAGATGCCTGGACAGGGAGGGATGAGCAGTTCTTC.